What follows are 6 T cell receptor beta chains derived from one specimen sequenced in a study of OX40 agonist ivuxolimab in advanced cancers. Only in-frame clones appear in the TCRdb table, and some are missing; sequencing was by immunoSEQ multiplex PCR. The sample lists 60,000 to 90,000 clones, approximately 80% occurring once. This sample comprised CD4+ or CD8+ T cells sorted from blood, obtained in a trial of the OX40 agonist ivuxolimab. The source of these receptors is an adult with an advanced solid tumor such as melanoma, head and neck, liver or kidney cancer.

This chain's CDR3 is CASSSPLATNEQFF. CDR3 sequence (DNA): TGTGCCAGCTCTTCCCCACTAGCAACCAATGAGCAGTTCTTC. This chain joins TRBV28 and TRBJ2-1; tentative D call: TRBD2 (6 bases). Germline-derived CDR1 and CDR2 are MDHEN and SYDVKM. The CDR3 runs 14 residues. V dropped 8 bases and J dropped 6 bases, with 17 bases sitting between them.

The chain combines TRBV6-1 with TRBJ2-1; 8 nucleotides match TRBD2. Germline trimming cut 3 bases from V and 4 bases from J; bases unmatched to any gene: 2. CDR1 is MNHNS and CDR2 is SASEGT in the germline V gene. The CDR3 consists of 14 residues. The CDR3 reads CASSEVAGYNEQFF. In nucleotides, the CDR3 is TGTGCCAGCAGTGAGGTAGCGGGATACAATGAGCAGTTCTTC.

The J gene is TRBJ2-1, the V gene TRBV5-1; 16 positions agree with TRBD2. CDR3 length: 16 residues. The germline V gene has CDR1 SGHRS and CDR2 YFSETQ. With V trimmed by 4 bases and J by 10 bases, 8 bases remained unmatched. The CDR3 nucleotides read TGCGCCAGCAGCGCCGGGACTAGCGGGGGGGCTGGGGAGCAGTTCTTC. This translates into CASSAGTSGGAGEQFF.

The chain couples TRBV5-1 to TRBJ1-3; D ambiguous. V lost 2 bases and J 4 bases, leaving 10 bases between the germline ends. Germline values: CDR1 SGHRS, CDR2 YFSETQ. This CDR3 is 14 amino acids long. The CDR3 here is CASSLTGLGNTIYF. In DNA, the CDR3 is TGCGCCAGCAGCTTAACCGGCCTAGGAAACACCATATATTTT.

This clone occurred once. The chain combines TRBV28 with TRBJ1-2, with a weak D call TRBD1 (5 bases). The CDR3 spans 14 residues. Germline V CDR1 and CDR2: MDHEN, SYDVKM. V was pared by 6 bases and J by 7 bases, with 18 bases between. In DNA, the CDR3 is TGTGCCAGCAGACCCAGGGTCCCGGGGGTTGGCTACACCTTC. Translated: CASRPRVPGVGYTF.

The rearrangement links TRBV5-6 to TRBJ2-7; D is uncertain. Trimming left V 0 bases short and J 2 bases short, with 15 bases between. CDR1 SGHDT and CDR2 YYEEEE come from the germline V gene. The CDR3 loop spans 16 amino acids. In DNA form, the CDR3 reads TGTGCCAGCAGCTTGGGCGGTGTATCAGAGACCTACGAGCAGTACGTC. This encodes CASSLGGVSETYEQYV.